A single sample is the source of the 18 T cell receptor beta chains below, sequenced in a study of beta chain features in type 1 diabetes. The whole isolated RNA underwent reverse transcription, so sequencing captured expressed TCRB transcripts. The data were produced by immunoSEQ multiplex PCR, yet TCRdb's version contains in-frame clones alone and is incomplete. This sample carries about 290,000 clones, about 8.5% of them seen once, and the ten largest clones take more than 0.8%. Sequences were obtained from central memory CD4+ T cells from blood. The receptors come from a woman between 18 and 29 years old in good health.

The rearrangement joins TRBV29-1 to TRBJ1-1; D perhaps matches TRBD1 (6 bases). The CDR3 consists of 14 residues. Germline V gene sequence: CDR1 SQVTM, CDR2 ANQGSEA. V was trimmed by 5 bases and J by 0 bases, leaving 13 bases between them. The CDR3 here is CSVRWGRMNTEAFF. Here the CDR3 DNA reads TGCAGCGTTAGATGGGGGCGTATGAACACTGAAGCTTTCTTT. The full variable domain, its missing parts supplied by reference TRBV29-1 and TRBJ1-1, is SAVISQKPSRDICQRGTSLTIQCQVDSQVTMMFWYRQQPGQSLTLIATANQGSEATYESGFVIDKFPISRPNLTFSTLTVSNMSPEDSSIYLCSVRWGRMNTEAFFGQGTRLTVV.

There are many counts of this clone. This chain's CDR3 is CASSPDGLYEQYV. Here the CDR3 DNA reads TGTGCCAGCTCACCCGATGGACTGTACGAGCAGTACGTC. This chain joins TRBV18 and TRBJ2-7, with D maybe TRBD2 (5 bases). CDR1 and CDR2 from the germline V gene are KGHSH and LQKENI. The CDR3 consists of 13 residues. Between the trimmed V and J ends, which lost 3 bases and 4 bases, there was a span of 10 bases.

The chain joins TRBV7-9 to TRBJ1-1, with D perhaps matching TRBD1 (6 bases). The CDR3 sequence is 12 residues long. V lost 5 bases, J lost 13 bases, and 17 bases lay in between. CDR1 is SEHNR, CDR2 FQNEAQ, per germline (reference sequence). The CDR3 spells CASSPGQRKGFF. DNA of the CDR3: TGTGCCAGCAGCCCCGGACAGAGGAAGGGTTTCTTT.

This clone was observed a handful of times. This chain joins TRBV28 and TRBJ1-6; 8 bases map to TRBD1. The V segment lost 5 bases and the J segment 4 bases; nucleotides outside the gene matches: 13. This CDR3 has 18 residues. Germline CDR1 and CDR2: MDHEN and SYDVKM. CDR3 DNA sequence: TGTGCCAGCAGTCCGAGACCGAACCGACAGGGGTATAATTCACCCCTCCACTTT. As protein: CASSPRPNRQGYNSPLHF.

In this sample, this clone turned up a few times. The J gene is TRBJ1-3, the V gene TRBV11-2; perhaps TRBD1 as D (5 bases). This CDR3 spans 16 amino acids. Between the trimmed V and J ends, which lost 7 bases and 0 bases, there was a span of 16 bases. Germline assignment: CDR1 SGHAT and CDR2 FQNNGV. CDR3 protein: CASIHTAGGSGNTIYF. As DNA, the CDR3 is TGTGCCAGCATCCACACAGCTGGGGGCTCTGGAAACACCATATATTTT.

The chain is built from TRBV29-1 and TRBJ1-1; D is possibly TRBD1 (6 bases). The V gene lost 4 bases and the J gene lost 1 base, with 10 bases spanning the gap. Germline V gives CDR1 SQVTM, CDR2 ANQGSEA. The CDR3 has 13 amino acids. The CDR3 is CSVVDRKNTEAFF. In DNA form, the CDR3 reads TGCAGCGTTGTAGACAGGAAGAACACTGAAGCTTTCTTT.

The gene calls are TRBV28 and TRBJ1-1; 7 bases fit TRBD1. The CDR3 consists of 14 residues. CDR1 is MDHEN, CDR2 SYDVKM, per germline. J gave up 7 bases and V 8 bases, and 13 bases lay outside the gene matches. Written as DNA, the CDR3 is TGTGCCAGCCCATCCCCGACAGGGACTGATGAAGCTTTCTTT. Protein sequence: CASPSPTGTDEAFF. The variable domain in full, with the rest retrieved from reference TRBV28 and TRBJ1-1, is DVKVTQSSRYLVKRTGEKVFLECVQDMDHENMFWYRQDPGLGLRLIYFSYDVKMKEKGDIPEGYSVSREKKERFSLILESASTNQTSMYLCASPSPTGTDEAFFGQGTRLTVV.

This chain connects TRBV11-3 to TRBJ2-7; TRBD1 agrees at 7 bases. The V segment lost 5 bases and the J segment 2 bases; nucleotides outside the gene matches: 9. CDR1 and CDR2 (germline): SGHNT, YENEEA. The CDR3 is 15 residues long. CDR3 nucleotide sequence: TGTGCCAGCAGCGAGACTGACAGGGCGGCCTACGAGCAGTACTTC. This encodes CASSETDRAAYEQYF.

This clone turned up a few times. V usage is TRBV9 and J usage is TRBJ1-1; weak D call: TRBD1 (6 bases). Germline values: CDR1 SGDLS, CDR2 YYNGEE. V lost 3 bases and J 5 bases, leaving 17 bases between the germline ends. This CDR3 contains 15 residues. CDR3 in amino acids: CASSADSYLDTEAFF. CDR3 DNA: TGTGCCAGCAGCGCGGACAGCTACTTGGATACTGAAGCTTTCTTT. Filled out from reference TRBV9 and TRBJ1-1, the complete variable domain reads DSGVTQTPKHLITATGQRVTLRCSPRSGDLSVYWYQQSLDQGLQFLIQYYNGEERAKGNILERFSAQQFPDLHSELNLSSLELGDSALYFCASSADSYLDTEAFFGQGTRLTVV.

This clone was seen repeatedly, ten times or more. The V call is TRBV4-1, the J call TRBJ2-3, with D perhaps assigned TRBD1 or TRBD2 (5 bases each). The CDR3 extends over 15 amino acids. Per the germline V gene, CDR1 is MGHRA and CDR2 is YSYEKL. The V end lost 0 bases, the J end lost 4 bases, and 11 bases lay between the germline ends. CDR3 region: CASSQEVVGADTQYF. The CDR3 region has the DNA TGCGCCAGCAGCCAAGAAGTAGTGGGGGCAGATACGCAGTATTTT.

The chain uses TRBV11-3 and TRBJ1-1, with D possibly TRBD1 on 5 matching bases. The CDR3 loop spans 13 amino acids. The V end lost 5 bases, the J end lost 6 bases, and 13 bases lay between the germline ends. From germline, CDR1 is SGHNT and CDR2 YENEEA. DNA for the CDR3: TGTGCCAGCAGCCCAGCCGGGGGGTCTGAAGCTTTCTTT. Translated, it gives CASSPAGGSEAFF.

The chain recombines TRBV7-9 with TRBJ1-4, with TRBD1 matching 7 bases. The CDR3 sequence is 15 residues long. Germline values: CDR1 SEHNR, CDR2 FQNEAQ (reference sequence). V was clipped by 5 bases and J by 6 bases; unmatched bases: 9. CDR3 sequence (DNA): TGTGCCAGCAGCGGCCGGACAGGAGTGGATGAAAAACTGTTTTTT. Protein product: CASSGRTGVDEKLFF.

This clone showed up just a few times. This chain joins TRBV7-9 and TRBJ1-3; D uncertain. This CDR3 is built from 16 residues. Germline CDR1 is SEHNR and CDR2 is FQNEAQ (reference sequence). V dropped 5 bases and J dropped 2 bases, with 16 bases sitting between them. CDR3 amino acids: CASSAPVGVTGNTIYF. CDR3 nucleotides: TGTGCCAGCAGCGCCCCAGTGGGTGTAACTGGAAACACCATATATTTT.

The chain employs TRBV18 and TRBJ2-5; D is unresolved. V lost 2 bases and J lost 1, with 8 bases in between. Germline assignment: CDR1 KGHSH and CDR2 LQKENI. The CDR3 is 14 residues long. This CDR3 is CASSPYASQETQYF. DNA for the CDR3: TGTGCCAGCTCACCATATGCCAGCCAAGAGACCCAGTACTTC.

On this clone itself: The junction differs from germline at one of its ends, possibly a read error. The chain has TRBV10-3 and TRBJ2-1; D possibly corresponds to TRBD2 (7 bases). From germline, CDR1 is ENHRY and CDR2 SYGVKD. The CDR3 extends over 15 amino acids. CDR3 sequence (DNA): TGTGCCAGCAGTGGGGGGGGCGAAAAGATCAATGAGCAGTTCTTC. This translates into CASSGGGEKINEQFF.

This chain connects TRBV6-1 to TRBJ2-2; D is unresolved. Per germline, CDR1 MNHNS and CDR2 SASEGT. The CDR3 length is 15 residues. V lost 6 bases and J lost 0, with 11 bases in between. The CDR3 loop reads CASSRAFANTGELFF. The CDR3 nucleotides read TGTGCCAGCAGCCGGGCGTTCGCGAACACCGGGGAGCTGTTTTTT.

Only a few counts were recorded for this clone. This chain connects TRBV29-1 to TRBJ2-3; D is perhaps TRBD2 (7 bases). Germline loops: CDR1 SQVTM, CDR2 ANQGSEA. V lost 5 bases to trimming and J lost 2 bases, with 17 bases between them. This CDR3 region has 15 residues. In DNA, the CDR3 is TGCAGCGTTAATGGGGCGGGGGCCCTCACAGATACGCAGTATTTT. Translated: CSVNGAGALTDTQYF.

This chain links TRBV5-4 with TRBJ2-6, with a weak D call TRBD2 (6 bases). Germline V CDR1 and CDR2: SGHNT, YYREEE (reference sequence). Deletions cut 4 bases from V and 3 bases from J, with 11 bases between. This CDR3 comprises 15 residues. The DNA for the CDR3 is TGTGCCAGCAGCATAGGAGGGGTTGGGGCCAACGTCCTGACTTTC. Its translation is CASSIGGVGANVLTF. Filled out from reference TRBV5-4 and TRBJ2-6, the complete variable domain reads ETGVTQSPTHLIKTRGQQVTLRCSSQSGHNTVSWYQQALGQGPQFIFQYYREEENGRGNFPPRFSGLQFPNYSSELNVNALELDDSALYLCASSIGGVGANVLTFGAGSRLTVL.